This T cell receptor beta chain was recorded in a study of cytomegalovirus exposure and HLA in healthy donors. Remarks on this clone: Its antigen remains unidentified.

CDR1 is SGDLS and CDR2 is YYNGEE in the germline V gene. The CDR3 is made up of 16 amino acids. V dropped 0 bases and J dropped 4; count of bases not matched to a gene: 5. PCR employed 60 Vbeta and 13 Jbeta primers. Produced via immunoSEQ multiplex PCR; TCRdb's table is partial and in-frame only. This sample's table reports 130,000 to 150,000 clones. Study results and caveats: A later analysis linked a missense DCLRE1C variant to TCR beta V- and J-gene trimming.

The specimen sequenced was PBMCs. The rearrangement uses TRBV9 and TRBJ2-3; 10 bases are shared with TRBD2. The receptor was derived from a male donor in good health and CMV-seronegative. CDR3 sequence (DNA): TGTGCCAGCAGCGTAGGGACTAGCGGTATACCAGATACGCAGTATTTT. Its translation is CASSVGTSGIPDTQYF.